This TCR beta chain originates from a study of T cell responses to AZD1222 COVID-19 vaccine. Whole-study results and caveats: Of the AZD1222 recipients, only 5 or 6 were seropositive at baseline. Per reports, nearly half of all spike-specific TCRs target regions that are unmutated in variants. Donor demographics were predominantly white British with a female majority; clonal diversity may be underestimated.

Combined were second doses at about 4 or about 12 weeks. Note on this clone: The target antigen is unknown.

The table came from immunoSEQ multiplex PCR; TCRdb's copy has only in-frame clones and leaves some out. Among about 120,000 clones listed, around 92% were seen once. The receptor comes from an adult who received the AZD1222 COVID-19 vaccine. Material: peripheral blood, obtained 28 days after the second AZD1222 dose.

In nucleotides, the CDR3 is TGTGCCAGCAGTGAATCCAGGAACACTGAAGCTTTCTTT. Translation: CASSESRNTEAFF. The chain uses TRBV25-1 and TRBJ1-1; the D is unclear. CDR1 and CDR2 from the germline V gene are MGHDK and SYGVNS. V was pared by 1 base and J by 1 base, with 4 bases between. The CDR3 has 13 residues. Full variable domain (missing parts from reference TRBV25-1 and TRBJ1-1): EADIYQTPRYLVIGTGKKITLECSQTMGHDKMYWYQQDPGMELHLIHYSYGVNSTEKGDLSSESTVSRIRTEHFPLTLESARPSHTSQYLCASSESRNTEAFFGQGTRLTVV.